The text below deals with one TCR beta chain. This clonotype appeared many times. Its recognized antigen is unknown. No much larger clone is present one base from it, and per-base qualities are unavailable. From the cysteine up to the phenylalanine, the CDR3 has a length of 17 residues. Of all the DNA, just the CDR3 is kept, 51 bases in frame from base 1. The germline ends are 20 bases apart after V is trimmed by 5 bases and J by 0 bases. Per the germline V gene, MDHEN is the CDR1 and SYDVKM is the CDR2. The donors were roughly 39 Caucasian individuals from Russia, aged 6 to 90 years, who were systemically healthy. Around 9.8 milliliters of peripheral blood were collected from each donor into EDTA-treated Vacutainer tubes. Ficoll-Paque density-gradient centrifugation was used to isolate PBMCs, with at least 6 million per sample. Trizol reagent was used to extract total RNA from PBMCs, with at least 5.5 micrograms per sample. Naive CD45RAhigh/CD27high T cell percentages were measured by flow cytometry on a PBMC aliquot from every donor.

This specimen belongs to a study of blood T cells in healthy people across ages (dated by TCRdb to the mid-2010s). Broadly, across the study: In model experiments, roughly one uniquely barcoded TCR beta cDNA molecule per two T cells was captured by template switching. Using deep sequencing normalized with unique cDNA molecular identifiers, the study measured how TCR beta repertoire diversity changes with age. The donors were divided into four age groups: young (average approximately 15 years), middle-aged (about 39), aged (approximately 62) and long-lived (about 80). To avoid experimental bias, donors of different ages were distributed randomly across sequencing lanes. Two additional independent replicas of 1 million unique cDNA reads from the same blood draw were analyzed for two donors (one aged 18 to 30 and one aged 80 or older). What the work shows at the level of the full study, not this receptor alone: Estimates of total diversity based on one million sequenced T cells were considered lower bounds and underestimates. The long-lived group showed more naive CD4+ T cells, fewer expanded clones and increased TCR diversity than the aged group, suggesting age selection. Donor CMV infection status was unknown, potentially confounding age-related changes in expanded clonotypes. Bulk unsorted PBMC profiling prevented conclusive comparison of naive and antigen-experienced compartments. Observed TCR beta diversity correlated strongly with the percentage of naive T cells measured by flow cytometry. Observed TCR beta diversity per million T cells fell roughly linearly with age, and a significant reduction was already apparent by age approximately 40.

To prepare the library, 5' RACE was applied. For sequencing, an Illumina HiSeq 2500 was employed. The second PCR ran for about 7 to 11 cycles and used a J-beta primer mix along with a sample-barcoded 5' primer. Each TCR beta cDNA molecule received a unique molecular identifier from a template-switch 5' adaptor carrying 12 random nucleotides. Each sample yielded at least 3 million CDR3-containing paired-end reads. All of the RNA was converted into first-strand cDNA using the Mint cDNA synthesis kit, with a TRBC-specific oligonucleotide serving as the primer. All cDNA was treated with uracil-DNA glycosylase and then went through a first 18-cycle PCR with the universal primers M1SS and BC2_uni_R. In the source study's methods: For normalization, 1 million high-quality reads, each with a distinct molecular identifier, were randomly selected from each sample. Reads sharing molecular identifiers were discarded rather than binned into consensus sequences. MiTCR, set to a Q25 quality threshold and the strictest error-elimination algorithm, was used for CDR3 identification, clonotype clustering and error correction. A nonparametric unseen species model with Euler transformation was used to estimate a lower bound on total TCR beta diversity. TCRdb redid the processing of the public reads, applying fastp at Q25 and MiXCR, and retained in-frame beta chains. When rows share a CDR3 protein, they turn into one entry using the most common DNA and genes. In this record, the V and J calls reflect TCRdb's handling and not the investigators' own analysis. The sample table holds roughly 1,700,000 distinct CDR3 sequences, of which 25% to 30% were seen once. The ten biggest clones cover more than 6% of the sample.

The sample comprised blood. The clonotype was recovered from a woman aged 30 to 39 in good health. Here the chain combines TRBV28 and TRBJ2-7, with the D gene not confidently named. The sequenced DNA: TGTGCCAGCAGTGGCGCCGGTGATGGGTTCCTCTCCTACGAGCAGTACTTC. Its product reads: CASSGAGDGFLSYEQYF.